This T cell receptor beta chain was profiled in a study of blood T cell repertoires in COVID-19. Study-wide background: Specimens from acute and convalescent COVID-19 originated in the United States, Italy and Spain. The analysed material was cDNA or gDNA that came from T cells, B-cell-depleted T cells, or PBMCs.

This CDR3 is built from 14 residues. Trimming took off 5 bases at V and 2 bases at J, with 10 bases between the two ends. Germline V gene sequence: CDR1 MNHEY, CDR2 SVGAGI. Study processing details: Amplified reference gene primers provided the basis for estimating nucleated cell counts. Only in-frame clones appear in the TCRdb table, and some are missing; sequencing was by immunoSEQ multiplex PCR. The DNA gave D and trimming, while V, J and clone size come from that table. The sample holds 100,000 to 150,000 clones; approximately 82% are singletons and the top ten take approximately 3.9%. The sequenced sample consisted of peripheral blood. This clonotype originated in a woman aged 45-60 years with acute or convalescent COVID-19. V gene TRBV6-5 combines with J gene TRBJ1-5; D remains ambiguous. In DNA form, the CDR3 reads TGTGCCAGCAGTACCCAACATGGCAATCAGCCCCAGCATTTT. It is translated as CASSTQHGNQPQHF.